This T cell receptor (beta chain) derives from a study of Graves' ophthalmopathy and Graves' hyperthyroidism. Study details: Peripheral blood was gathered at the point of initial diagnosis, before any treatment started.

There are many counts of this clonotype. Amplified TCR beta CDR3 regions were obtained using RNA transcripts as template. After a first-round RT-PCR with HTBI primers, a second-round multiplex PCR was run. Using its own MiXCR run on the multiplex PCR reads, TCRdb lists one record per CDR3 protein. This table has fewer than 650,000 distinct CDR3 sequences, 22% appearing once. Trimming shortened V by 7 bases and J by 0 bases, and 14 bases separated the two germline ends. Germline V gene sequence: CDR1 SGHRS, CDR2 YFSETQ. The CDR3 sequence is 14 residues long. Stable hyperthyroid donors showed no ophthalmopathy during 18 months follow-up. Reliance was placed on clinical symptoms, serum thyroxine, TRAb, thyroid ultrasound and orbital computed tomography for diagnosis.

Sequencing input: peripheral blood. The J gene is TRBJ2-7, the V gene TRBV5-1; D unclear. This clonotype was obtained from a woman between 18 and 29 years old with stable Graves' hyperthyroidism. Some clones in this sample may be carry-over from other donors' samples. CDR3 sequence reads: CASRSEFPSYEQYF. CDR3 DNA sequence: TGCGCCAGCCGCAGCGAGTTCCCCTCCTACGAGCAGTACTTC.